The 15 T cell receptor beta chains below come from one sample, sequenced in a study of early T cells in non-severe SARS-CoV-2 infection. In TCRdb, the 5' RACE reads were re-called with MiXCR into one record per CDR3 protein. The profile covers tens of thousands of distinct CDR3 sequences, with about 15% appearing a single time and approximately 4% taken by the ten largest. This specimen was whole blood, taken at baseline. The receptors stem from an adult who was a healthcare worker with PCR-confirmed SARS-CoV-2 infection or an uninfected control (not recorded which).

Many counts were recorded for this clonotype. The CDR3 nucleotides are TGTGCCAGCAGTCATCGACAGGGGGCTGGGACAGATACGCAGTATTTT. The encoded protein is CASSHRQGAGTDTQYF. The chain carries TRBV28 and TRBJ2-3; the match to TRBD1 covers 10 bases. CDR3 length: 16 amino acids. Germline V lookup: CDR1 MDHEN, CDR2 SYDVKM. V lost 5 bases, J lost 3 bases, and 8 bases stayed unmatched.

This clonotype came up a few times. The chain carries TRBV5-5 and TRBJ2-5; 7 bases align to TRBD1. Germline lookup yields CDR1 SGHKS and CDR2 YYEKEE (reference sequence). This CDR3 has 13 residues. Germline trimming cut 1 base from V and 12 bases from J; bases unmatched to any gene: 9. The CDR3 DNA reads as TGTGCCAGCAGCTTGTTCTCGGACAGGCCCAAGTACTTC. As protein: CASSLFSDRPKYF. The full variable domain, with the rest looked up from reference TRBV5-5 and TRBJ2-5, is DAGVTQSPTHLIKTRGQQVTLRCSPISGHKSVSWYQQVLGQGPQFIFQYYEKEERGRGNFPDRFSARQFPNYSSELNVNALLLGDSALYLCASSLFSDRPKYFGPGTRLLVL.

This clonotype has ten or more counts. The V gene is TRBV25-1, the J gene TRBJ2-3, with 8 bases that match TRBD1. The CDR3 length is 16 residues. The trim removed 5 bases at V and 2 bases at J, leaving 9 bases unmatched. The germline V gene encodes CDR1 MGHDK and CDR2 SYGVNS. Here the CDR3 DNA reads TGTGCCAGCAGTAATACAGGGGGGATCAACACAGATACGCAGTATTTT. This translates into CASSNTGGINTDTQYF. Filled out from reference TRBV25-1 and TRBJ2-3, the complete variable domain reads EADIYQTPRYLVIGTGKKITLECSQTMGHDKMYWYQQDPGMELHLIHYSYGVNSTEKGDLSSESTVSRIRTEHFPLTLESARPSHTSQYLCASSNTGGINTDTQYFGPGTRLTVL.

Only a few counts were recorded for this clonotype. This chain joins TRBV28 and TRBJ1-5; D gene unclear. There are 13 residues in the CDR3. V lost 8 bases to trimming and J lost 5 bases, with 13 bases between them. Germline CDR1 is MDHEN and CDR2 is SYDVKM. CDR3 in amino acids: CASRVRPDQPQHF. DNA of the CDR3: TGTGCCAGCCGAGTGCGGCCGGATCAGCCCCAGCATTTT.

V and J are TRBV5-1 and TRBJ1-1; 7 bases map to TRBD1. This CDR3 contains 14 residues. The V segment lost 4 bases and the J segment 5 bases; nucleotides outside the gene matches: 8. Germline V gene lookup returns CDR1 SGHRS and CDR2 YFSETQ. This chain's CDR3 is CASSAGQRGTEAFF. In DNA form, the CDR3 reads TGCGCCAGCAGCGCGGGACAGCGAGGGACTGAAGCTTTCTTT.

DNA of the CDR3: TGCAGTGCTAGGCGAGGGTCAGGAGTCAACACAGATACGCAGTATTTT. Protein: CSARRGSGVNTDTQYF. This chain connects TRBV20-1 to TRBJ2-3; D perhaps matches TRBD2 (5 bases). Germline CDR1 and CDR2: DFQATT and SNEGSKA (reference sequence). The CDR3 totals 16 residues. V was cut by 3 bases and J by 2 bases, with 18 bases left in between.

This clonotype has a handful of counts. V usage is TRBV18 and J usage is TRBJ2-2; perhaps D is TRBD1 or TRBD2 (5 bases each). This CDR3 comprises 16 residues. Trimming took off 3 bases at V and 0 bases at J, with 11 bases between the two ends. Germline V CDR1 and CDR2: KGHSH, LQKENI. The CDR3 DNA reads as TGTGCCAGCTCACCCACCGGGACGGCGAACACCGGGGAGCTGTTTTTT. Its translation is CASSPTGTANTGELFF.

The rearrangement uses TRBV7-8 and TRBJ2-1; 9 bases are shared with TRBD2. The CDR3 is made up of 13 amino acids. V trimming: 5 bases; J trimming: 6 bases; junction bases outside the gene matches: 2. CDR1 is SGHVS and CDR2 is FQNEAQ in the germline V gene. CDR3 sequence (DNA): TGTGCCAGCAGCATACTAGCGGGCAATGAGCAGTTCTTC. Protein product: CASSILAGNEQFF. Full variable domain (remainder filled in from reference TRBV7-8 and TRBJ2-1): GAGVSQSPRYKVAKRGQDVALRCDPISGHVSLFWYQQALGQGPEFLTYFQNEAQLDKSGLPSDRFFAERPEGSVSTLKIQRTQQEDSAVYLCASSILAGNEQFFGPGTRLTVL.

This chain joins TRBV30 and TRBJ2-1; no clear D. Germline V gene data show CDR1 as GTSNPN and CDR2 as SVGIG (reference sequence). The V end lost 6 bases, the J end lost 4 bases, and 13 bases lay between the germline ends. The CDR3 runs 13 residues. The CDR3: CACTKLVYNEQFF. The CDR3 nucleotides read TGTGCCTGCACTAAGCTGGTATACAATGAGCAGTTCTTC.

The V gene is TRBV28, the J gene TRBJ2-3; the D gene is possibly TRBD2 (6 bases). Germline V gene data show CDR1 as MDHEN and CDR2 as SYDVKM. Deletions cut 2 bases from V and 2 bases from J, with 8 bases between. The CDR3 sequence is 14 residues long. The CDR3 DNA sequence: TGTGCCAGCAGTTTAGCGGGGACCACAGATACGCAGTATTTT. Protein sequence: CASSLAGTTDTQYF.

Ten or more counts support this clonotype. The V call is TRBV7-3, the J call TRBJ2-6; 8 nucleotides align to TRBD1. Germline V gene lookup returns CDR1 SGHTA and CDR2 FQGTGA. Losses at the gene ends were 5 bases for V and 4 bases for J; bases not matched to a gene: 13. The CDR3 has 18 residues. The CDR3 sequence: CASSPARDRLPGANVLTF. CDR3 nucleotides: TGTGCCAGCAGCCCAGCCCGGGACAGGTTGCCCGGGGCCAACGTCCTGACTTTC.

This rearrangement joins TRBV3-1 to TRBJ1-2, with D possibly TRBD1 on 5 matching bases. Looked up from germline, CDR1 is LGHDT and CDR2 is YNNKEL (reference sequence). This CDR3 has 16 residues. V lost 0 bases and J lost 7, with 18 bases in between. The CDR3 bases are TGTGCCAGCAGCCAAGACCTGGGACGCAGGACTTTTGGCTACACCTTC. This encodes CASSQDLGRRTFGYTF.

This clonotype is medium-sized (0.01 to 0.1%). V is TRBV11-2 and J is TRBJ2-1, with 9 bases fitting TRBD2. CDR1 and CDR2 from the germline V gene are SGHAT and FQNNGV. This CDR3 region has 16 residues. Trimming at V came to 5 bases and at J to 7 bases, leaving 12 bases not matched to a gene. For the CDR3, the DNA is TGTGCCAGCAGCCCCGATGTAGCTAGCGGGATGAATGAGCAGTTCTTC. It yields the protein CASSPDVASGMNEQFF.

The chain employs TRBV12-3 or TRBV12-4 and TRBJ2-7; 13 nucleotides align to TRBD2. After removal of 6 bases from V and 3 bases from J, the junction contained 5 bases not matched to a gene. The CDR3 is made up of 15 amino acids. The CDR3 region has the DNA TGTGCCAGCAGCCTACTAGCGGGAGGGGTCTACGAGCAGTACTTC. Translated: CASSLLAGGVYEQYF.

The rearrangement joins TRBV5-5 to TRBJ2-3, with 14 bases fitting TRBD2. V lost 4 bases and J lost 4; bases outside the gene matches: 5. CDR1 is SGHKS, CDR2 YYEKEE, per germline (reference sequence). The CDR3 totals 16 residues. DNA for the CDR3: TGTGCCAGCAGCCCTGGACTAGCGGGAGGCCCAGATACGCAGTATTTT. Protein: CASSPGLAGGPDTQYF.